This T cell receptor (beta chain) derives from a study of cytomegalovirus exposure and HLA in healthy donors. Study results and limitations: A few chains linked to CMV were shown in vitro to be specific for CMV antigens. A link between a missense DCLRE1C variant and TCR beta V- and J-gene trimming emerged from a later analysis.

The length of the CDR3 is 13 residues. With 4 bases clipped from V and 5 bases from J, the junction kept 1 base outside the gene matches. CDR1 and CDR2 from the germline V gene are SGHTA and FQGNSA. Amplification used 60 Vbeta primers and 13 Jbeta primers. Sequencing used immunoSEQ multiplex PCR; TCRdb keeps in-frame clones, though not all of them. The data contain tens of thousands of clones, 65% to 85% of them singletons. As for this clone: Its antigen is not identified.

The TCR was taken from a man aged 50 to 59 in good health and CMV-seronegative. The source material was PBMCs. The chain joins TRBV7-2 to TRBJ2-2; 7 bases match TRBD1. This CDR3 reads CASSSQGTGELFF. The CDR3 nucleotides read TGTGCCAGCAGCTCACAGGGGACCGGGGAGCTGTTTTTT.